The next 17 T cell receptor beta chains were all read from a single sample in a study of technical replicates of blood from a handful of donors. TCRdb's table, derived via immunoSEQ multiplex PCR, lists solely in-frame clones and lacks some. This sample has more than 65,000 clones, with roughly 94% found just once. Sequenced: T cells isolated from PBMCs. These receptors all come from a human donor in good health.

The chain has TRBV28 and TRBJ2-3, with TRBD2 matching over 8 bases. V trimming: 5 bases; J trimming: 5 bases; junction bases outside the gene matches: 15. CDR3 length: 17 residues. CDR1 and CDR2 (germline): MDHEN, SYDVKM. The chain's CDR3 is CASSRGGAGLVRDTQYF. CDR3 nucleotide sequence: TGTGCCAGCAGTCGGGGGGGCGCGGGACTAGTTAGAGATACGCAGTATTTT.

This chain links TRBV7-9 with TRBJ1-2; perhaps TRBD1 as D (5 bases). The CDR3 runs to 13 residues. The germline V and J ends were trimmed by 5 bases and 4 bases, with 11 bases remaining between them. The germline V gene encodes CDR1 SEHNR and CDR2 FQNEAQ (reference sequence). The CDR3 region is CASSTGLGYGYTF. For the CDR3, the DNA is TGTGCCAGCAGCACAGGCCTGGGCTATGGCTACACCTTC.

The rearrangement joins TRBV25-1 to TRBJ2-3; D remains ambiguous. The CDR3 has 15 residues. Germline assignment: CDR1 MGHDK and CDR2 SYGVNS. V lost 1 base to trimming and J lost 4 bases, with 12 bases between them. DNA for the CDR3: TGTGCCAGCAGTGAATCCGGTATTTGGTCAGATACGCAGTATTTT. Residues: CASSESGIWSDTQYF.

The CDR3 is CASSPDSYLAKNIQYF. In nucleotides, the CDR3 is TGTGCCAGCAGCCCCGACAGTTACCTAGCCAAAAACATTCAGTACTTC. The gene calls are TRBV7-9 and TRBJ2-4; possibly TRBD1 for D (5 bases). Per germline, CDR1 SEHNR and CDR2 FQNEAQ (reference sequence). Trimming removed 5 bases from V and 0 bases from J, with 14 bases in between. The CDR3 length is 16 residues.

The CDR3 DNA sequence: TGTGCCAGCTCACCGTATGGGACAGGCGCGAACACCGGGGAGCTGTTTTTT. Its translation: CASSPYGTGANTGELFF. The gene calls are TRBV18 and TRBJ2-2, with TRBD1 matching over 8 bases. V lost 3 bases and J lost 0; bases outside the gene matches: 6. The length of the CDR3 is 17 residues. Germline V lookup: CDR1 KGHSH, CDR2 LQKENI.

CDR3 coding DNA: TGCGCCAGCAGCCAAGACCTCCAAGGGCCCCGGGAGGGAAACACCATATATTTT. Translation: CASSQDLQGPREGNTIYF. The rearrangement uses TRBV4-1 and TRBJ1-3; D is unresolved. Germline V CDR1 and CDR2: MGHRA, YSYEKL. The CDR3 is 18 residues long. V was shortened by 0 bases and J by 4 bases, with 19 bases between the two germline ends.

This chain connects TRBV9 to TRBJ1-3; tentatively, D is TRBD1 (5 bases). CDR3 size: 14 residues. The V end lost 4 bases, the J end lost 7 bases, and 15 bases lay between the germline ends. Germline CDR1 and CDR2: SGDLS and YYNGEE. The CDR3 region is CASSPRTAGNTIYF. DNA of the CDR3: TGTGCCAGCAGCCCCCGGACCGCAGGGAACACCATATATTTT. Using reference TRBV9 and TRBJ1-3 for the parts outside the CDR3, the full variable domain is DSGVTQTPKHLITATGQRVTLRCSPRSGDLSVYWYQQSLDQGLQFLIQYYNGEERAKGNILERFSAQQFPDLHSELNLSSLELGDSALYFCASSPRTAGNTIYFGEGSWLTVV.

This clone came up once. The J gene is TRBJ1-6, the V gene TRBV7-9; 7 nucleotides match TRBD1. The trim removed 5 bases at V and 5 bases at J, leaving 3 bases unmatched. CDR1 is SEHNR, CDR2 FQNEAQ, per germline (reference sequence). This CDR3 spans 14 amino acids. The CDR3 reads CASSLDRNNSPLHF. The CDR3 DNA is TGTGCCAGCAGCCTGGACAGGAATAATTCACCCCTCCACTTT.

The chain joins TRBV28 to TRBJ1-3, with 8 bases fitting TRBD1. Germline trimming cut 7 bases from V and 4 bases from J; bases unmatched to any gene: 6. This CDR3 region has 14 residues. From germline, CDR1 is MDHEN and CDR2 SYDVKM. CDR3 nucleotides: TGTGCCAGCATCCAACAGGGGGGAGGAAACACCATATATTTT. Protein product: CASIQQGGGNTIYF.

CDR3 residues: CASSSQGRDEQYF. As DNA, the CDR3 is TGTGCCAGCAGCTCACAGGGTAGGGACGAGCAGTACTTC. This chain links TRBV5-6 with TRBJ2-7, with a tentative D call TRBD1 (6 bases). Trimming left V 3 bases short and J 5 bases short, with 12 bases between. The germline V gene encodes CDR1 SGHDT and CDR2 YYEEEE. The CDR3 has 13 amino acids.

The J gene is TRBJ1-1, the V gene TRBV19; D is unresolved. Trimming removed 1 base at V and 6 bases at J, with 15 bases between. The CDR3 consists of 15 residues. Germline CDR1 is LNHDA and CDR2 is SQIVND (reference sequence). The CDR3 protein is CASSIAPGMGSEAFF. The CDR3, as DNA: TGTGCCAGTAGTATAGCTCCGGGGATGGGGTCTGAAGCTTTCTTT.

The rearrangement joins TRBV5-8 to TRBJ1-2, with D perhaps TRBD1 (5 bases). From germline, CDR1 is SGHTS and CDR2 YDEGEE. The CDR3 runs to 13 residues. Trimming took off 4 bases at V and 6 bases at J, with 13 bases between the two ends. CDR3 amino acids: CASSAGTLHGYTF. The CDR3, as DNA: TGTGCCAGCAGCGCCGGGACTCTGCATGGCTACACCTTC.

The chain has TRBV29-1 and TRBJ1-2; no reliable D call. CDR1 is SQVTM and CDR2 is ANQGSEA in the germline V gene. V lost 2 bases, J lost 4 bases, and 5 bases lay in between. This CDR3 is 11 amino acids long. CDR3: CSVEISYGYTF. For the CDR3, the DNA is TGCAGCGTTGAAATCAGCTATGGCTACACCTTC. Complete variable domain (other parts from reference TRBV29-1 and TRBJ1-2): SAVISQKPSRDICQRGTSLTIQCQVDSQVTMMFWYRQQPGQSLTLIATANQGSEATYESGFVIDKFPISRPNLTFSTLTVSNMSPEDSSIYLCSVEISYGYTFGSGTRLTVV.

This rearrangement joins TRBV5-1 to TRBJ2-1; TRBD2 matches at 9 bases. Germline V CDR1 and CDR2: SGHRS, YFSETQ. This CDR3 has 16 residues. The ends lost 0 bases at V and 6 bases at J; junction bases unmatched: 7. The CDR3 spells CASSLDSGSGVNEQFF. The CDR3 DNA sequence: TGCGCCAGCAGCTTGGATAGCGGGAGTGGGGTCAATGAGCAGTTCTTC.

The chain links TRBV2 to TRBJ2-1; D may be TRBD2 (5 bases). V dropped 4 bases and J dropped 4 bases, with 8 bases sitting between them. Germline-derived CDR1 and CDR2 are SNHLY and FYNNEI. The CDR3 has 13 amino acids. CDR3 sequence reads: CASSGSGYNEQFF. The DNA of the CDR3 is TGTGCCAGCAGTGGTTCGGGATACAATGAGCAGTTCTTC.

The rearrangement uses TRBV13 and TRBJ1-4, with D hard to call. Trimming took off 3 bases at V and 8 bases at J, with 7 bases between the two ends. This CDR3 has 12 residues. Germline-derived CDR1 and CDR2 are PRHDT and FYEKMQ (reference sequence). CDR3 loop: CASSFQAEKLFF. In DNA, the CDR3 is TGTGCCAGCAGCTTTCAGGCGGAAAAACTGTTTTTT.

The CDR3 is CASSITQGAGNTIYF. CDR3 in DNA: TGTGCCAGTAGTATAACACAGGGCGCTGGAAACACCATATATTTT. The chain is built from TRBV19 and TRBJ1-3; the D gene is possibly TRBD1 (6 bases). Germline values: CDR1 LNHDA, CDR2 SQIVND (reference sequence). The CDR3 consists of 15 residues. V was clipped by 2 bases and J by 2 bases, with 10 bases between them.